A selection of T cell receptor beta chains follows, all from one sample in a study of tumor-infiltrating lymphocytes in primary liver carcinoma. TCRdb fed the multiplex PCR reads into MiXCR, producing one record per CDR3 protein. The repertoire includes tens of thousands of distinct CDR3 sequences, over 60% of them detected once, and under 45% sits in the top ten. Sequenced material: liver tumor tissue from sampling region 4. Receptors originate from a man aged 35 to 55 with primary liver carcinoma and hepatitis B virus infection. Each CDR3 is given with its conserved first and last residue. D genes are given only for firm matches. Only part of the rows carry a size: once, few, many, or a class if the clone is expanded.

j_call: TRBJ2-1
d_call: -
clone_size: -
v_call: TRBV11-1
cdr3_nt: TGTGCCAGCAGGAACCTACTTAATACAGACATCTACAACGAGCAGTTCTTC
cdr3_aa: CASRNLLNTDIYNEQFF

j_call: TRBJ1-2
d_call: -
clone_size: -
v_call: TRBV6-5
cdr3_nt: TGTGTCAGCTTAGGAGGCAGGGGCTACACCTTC
cdr3_aa: CVSLGGRGYTF

j_call: TRBJ2-1
d_call: -
clone_size: -
v_call: TRBV10-1
cdr3_nt: TGCGCCACCAACGAGTCGAAGATAGGGTCCGTGGCCAACAATGAGCAGTTCTTC
cdr3_aa: CATNESKIGSVANNEQFF

j_call: TRBJ2-7
d_call: TRBD2
clone_size: many
v_call: TRBV28
cdr3_nt: TGTGCCAGCAGCCCCCCAGGGGGACTAGCGGCTTCCTACGAGCAGTACTTC
cdr3_aa: CASSPPGGLAASYEQYF

j_call: TRBJ2-1
d_call: -
clone_size: -
v_call: TRBV6-1
cdr3_nt: TGTGCCAGAAGTGAACAGTGCCACAGTGTGCAGTTCTTC
cdr3_aa: CARSEQCHSVQFF

j_call: TRBJ2-1
d_call: TRBD2
clone_size: -
v_call: TRBV7-8
cdr3_nt: TGTCCCAGCAGCTTAATCGGGAGGGGAGAGCAGTTCTTC
cdr3_aa: CPSSLIGRGEQFF

j_call: TRBJ2-7
d_call: -
clone_size: -
v_call: TRBV4-1
cdr3_nt: TGCGCCAGCAGCCAAGATCGAACAGGTGTCACCCTTGAGCAGTACTTC
cdr3_aa: CASSQDRTGVTLEQYF

j_call: TRBJ1-1
d_call: -
clone_size: few
v_call: TRBV5-5
cdr3_nt: TGTGCCAGCAGTCCTACAGGGTCTTCCCCTGAAGCTTTCTTT
cdr3_aa: CASSPTGSSPEAFF

j_call: TRBJ2-1
d_call: -
clone_size: -
v_call: TRBV14
cdr3_nt: TGTACCAGCAGCCTATGGGGGTATCACAATGAGCAGTTCTTC
cdr3_aa: CTSSLWGYHNEQFF

j_call: TRBJ1-1
d_call: TRBD1
clone_size: once
v_call: TRBV6-5
cdr3_nt: TGTGCCAGCAGTCATACTGGGGGACAGGGTGCGTTGGGCGCTGAAGCTTTCTTT
cdr3_aa: CASSHTGGQGALGAEAFF

j_call: TRBJ2-7
d_call: TRBD2
clone_size: -
v_call: TRBV6-1
cdr3_nt: TGTGCCAGCACGAGTAGCGGGAGCCTTACCTACGAGCGCTACTTC
cdr3_aa: CASTSSGSLTYERYF

j_call: TRBJ2-2
d_call: TRBD1
clone_size: once
v_call: TRBV5-6
cdr3_nt: TGTGCCAGCAGTCCAGGGACAGGGGTCAACGGGGAGCTGTTTTTC
cdr3_aa: CASSPGTGVNGELFF

j_call: TRBJ2-7
d_call: -
clone_size: -
v_call: TRBV29-1
cdr3_nt: TGCAGCGCCCACACAGGGCGAGTCTACGAGCAGTACTTC
cdr3_aa: CSAHTGRVYEQYF

j_call: TRBJ2-5
d_call: -
clone_size: -
v_call: TRBV11-2
cdr3_nt: TGTGCCAGCAGCCCTAGCTCAATTCAGGCTACTGGGCGGGAGACCCAGTACTTC
cdr3_aa: CASSPSSIQATGRETQYF

j_call: TRBJ1-5
d_call: -
clone_size: many
v_call: TRBV6-2/TRBV6-3
cdr3_nt: TGTGCCAGCAGCCCACCGGCCGCGGGGACCAGCAATCAGCCCCAGCATTTT
cdr3_aa: CASSPPAAGTSNQPQHF

j_call: TRBJ2-7
d_call: -
clone_size: -
v_call: TRBV5-6
cdr3_nt: TGTGCCAGCAGCTACCTATTGTGGGAGGCCACCCACGAGCAGTACTTC
cdr3_aa: CASSYLLWEATHEQYF

j_call: TRBJ2-6
d_call: -
clone_size: -
v_call: TRBV6-5
cdr3_nt: TGTGCCAGTAGTTATTTCTTCTCTGGGGCCAACGTCCTGACTTTC
cdr3_aa: CASSYFFSGANVLTF

j_call: TRBJ1-5
d_call: -
clone_size: -
v_call: TRBV11-2
cdr3_nt: TGTGCAAGCAGCTCCCAGAGCAATCAACTCCAGCATTTT
cdr3_aa: CASSSQSNQLQHF

j_call: TRBJ1-5
d_call: TRBD1
clone_size: -
v_call: TRBV6-6
cdr3_nt: TGTGCCAGCAGTTGGGTTCAGGGGGCGGATAGCAATCAGGCACAGCATTTT
cdr3_aa: CASSWVQGADSNQAQHF

j_call: TRBJ2-7
d_call: -
clone_size: many
v_call: TRBV12-3/TRBV12-4
cdr3_nt: TGTGCCAGCAGTTTCGGGGCCTACGAGCAGTACTTC
cdr3_aa: CASSFGAYEQYF

j_call: TRBJ2-3
d_call: TRBD2
clone_size: -
v_call: TRBV6-2/TRBV6-3
cdr3_nt: TGTCCCAGTTCCGCTGGGACTAGAACCCCGCGGTATTTT
cdr3_aa: CPSSAGTRTPRYF

j_call: TRBJ2-5
d_call: TRBD2
clone_size: -
v_call: TRBV4-3
cdr3_nt: TGCGCCAGCAGCCAAGCGGCTAGCGGGAGGACTGGTGAGACCGAGCACTTC
cdr3_aa: CASSQAASGRTGETEHF

j_call: TRBJ2-1
d_call: TRBD2
clone_size: many
v_call: TRBV6-6
cdr3_nt: TGTGCCAGCAGTTACAACCCAGCGGGAGGGGAGAATGAGCAGTTCTTC
cdr3_aa: CASSYNPAGGENEQFF

j_call: TRBJ1-2
d_call: -
clone_size: -
v_call: TRBV5-1
cdr3_nt: TGCGTCAACAGCTTCGGAGGGGGACAACGTGGCTACACCTTC
cdr3_aa: CVNSFGGGQRGYTF

j_call: TRBJ2-2
d_call: -
clone_size: -
v_call: TRBV6-1
cdr3_nt: TGTGCCAGCAGTACATTGACAGAGGGAAGCGGGGAGCTGTTTTTT
cdr3_aa: CASSTLTEGSGELFF

j_call: TRBJ2-1
d_call: -
clone_size: -
v_call: TRBV5-5
cdr3_nt: TGTGCCAGCATCAGGGATGGGGAGGACACCCGCAATGAGCAGTTCTTC
cdr3_aa: CASIRDGEDTRNEQFF

j_call: TRBJ2-2
d_call: TRBD2
clone_size: -
v_call: TRBV4-3
cdr3_nt: TGTGCCAGCGGCCAAGATATAGCGGGAGGGGTCGGGGAGCTGTTTTTT
cdr3_aa: CASGQDIAGGVGELFF

j_call: TRBJ2-1
d_call: -
clone_size: -
v_call: TRBV7-9
cdr3_nt: TGTGCCAGCAGCTCCCAAACCGGGAGCTCCTACAATGAGAAGTTCTTC
cdr3_aa: CASSSQTGSSYNEKFF

j_call: TRBJ2-3
d_call: TRBD2
clone_size: -
v_call: TRBV6-2/TRBV6-3
cdr3_nt: TGTGCCAGCAGTTACCCAGCGGGAGGACCGACAGATACGCAGTATTTT
cdr3_aa: CASSYPAGGPTDTQYF

j_call: TRBJ2-1
d_call: -
clone_size: -
v_call: TRBV29-1
cdr3_nt: TGCAGCGTCGCCACGCTTCGGCCTTGGTCCTCTCAAGAGCAGTTCTTC
cdr3_aa: CSVATLRPWSSQEQFF

j_call: TRBJ2-1
d_call: TRBD2
clone_size: many
v_call: TRBV19
cdr3_nt: TGTGCCAGTAGTATAGTTAGCGGGGGCCTCAATGAGCAGTTCTTC
cdr3_aa: CASSIVSGGLNEQFF

j_call: TRBJ2-7
d_call: -
clone_size: -
v_call: TRBV7-6
cdr3_nt: TGTGCCAGCAGCTTAAATTCAGGATACGAGCAGTACTTC
cdr3_aa: CASSLNSGYEQYF

j_call: TRBJ2-6
d_call: -
clone_size: -
v_call: TRBV4-2
cdr3_nt: TGTACCAGCAGCCAAGAGACAGGAGGCACTATCGGGGCCAACGTCCCGACTTTC
cdr3_aa: CTSSQETGGTIGANVPTF

j_call: TRBJ1-6
d_call: TRBD1
clone_size: -
v_call: TRBV6-6
cdr3_nt: TGTGCCAGCAGTCCGTGGACAGGGAGGAATTCACCCCTCCACTTC
cdr3_aa: CASSPWTGRNSPLHF

j_call: TRBJ2-6
d_call: -
clone_size: -
v_call: TRBV4-3
cdr3_nt: TGCGCCAGCAGCCAGGGGTTCTGGGCCAACGTCATGACTTTC
cdr3_aa: CASSQGFWANVMTF

j_call: TRBJ2-1
d_call: -
clone_size: -
v_call: TRBV7-2
cdr3_nt: TGTGCCAGCAGTGCTCAAGGCGGTGGGCTAGGGTACAATGAGCAGTTCTTC
cdr3_aa: CASSAQGGGLGYNEQFF

j_call: TRBJ2-2
d_call: -
clone_size: -
v_call: TRBV11-3
cdr3_nt: TGTACCAGCAGTTTAGAAAACGCGAACACCGGAGAGCTGTTTTTT
cdr3_aa: CTSSLENANTGELFF

j_call: TRBJ2-1
d_call: -
clone_size: -
v_call: TRBV6-5
cdr3_nt: TGTGCCAGCAGGGAATACAGGAGCTCCTACAATGAGCAGTTCTTC
cdr3_aa: CASREYRSSYNEQFF

j_call: TRBJ1-1
d_call: -
clone_size: few
v_call: TRBV20-1
cdr3_nt: TGCAGTGCTAGAGATTATGCAGGGCCCACTGAAGCTTTCTTT
cdr3_aa: CSARDYAGPTEAFF

j_call: TRBJ2-7
d_call: -
clone_size: -
v_call: TRBV6-2/TRBV6-3
cdr3_nt: TGTGCCAGTAGTTACGTCGGCAGGGTCTCGATTGAGCAGTACTTC
cdr3_aa: CASSYVGRVSIEQYF

j_call: TRBJ1-4
d_call: -
clone_size: -
v_call: TRBV6-6
cdr3_nt: TGTGGCAGCAGTCCAAACCCAACTAATGAAAAACTGGTTTTT
cdr3_aa: CGSSPNPTNEKLVF

j_call: TRBJ1-5
d_call: -
clone_size: many
v_call: TRBV13
cdr3_nt: TGTGCCAGCAGCTTAGGCGGTAGCAATCAGCCCCAGCATTTT
cdr3_aa: CASSLGGSNQPQHF

j_call: TRBJ2-3
d_call: -
clone_size: -
v_call: TRBV4-1
cdr3_nt: TGCGCCAGCAGACTCCTTGGCGCTGCCGATGATACGCAGTATTTT
cdr3_aa: CASRLLGAADDTQYF

j_call: TRBJ2-5
d_call: -
clone_size: many
v_call: TRBV4-3
cdr3_nt: TGCGCCAGCAGCCAAACGTTCGGGTCTTGGGAGACCCAGTACTTC
cdr3_aa: CASSQTFGSWETQYF

j_call: TRBJ2-1
d_call: TRBD2
clone_size: many
v_call: TRBV6-2/TRBV6-3
cdr3_nt: TGTGCCCACTCCTTAGCGGGAGGGCCGGCCAATGAGCAGTTCTTC
cdr3_aa: CAHSLAGGPANEQFF

j_call: TRBJ2-3
d_call: -
clone_size: -
v_call: TRBV6-2/TRBV6-3
cdr3_nt: TGTACCAGCAGGCCCTCTGTGGATACGCAGTATTTT
cdr3_aa: CTSRPSVDTQYF

j_call: TRBJ2-6
d_call: -
clone_size: -
v_call: TRBV6-5
cdr3_nt: TGTGCCAGCGGGTTGGGACGGGGGAACTCTGGGGCCAACGTCCTGACTTTC
cdr3_aa: CASGLGRGNSGANVLTF

j_call: TRBJ2-1
d_call: -
clone_size: -
v_call: TRBV5-1
cdr3_nt: TGCACCAGCAGCAGCCCTCTAGCGAGAGTCTTCTACAATGAGCAGTTCTTC
cdr3_aa: CTSSSPLARVFYNEQFF

j_call: TRBJ2-3
d_call: TRBD2
clone_size: many
v_call: TRBV11-2
cdr3_nt: TGTGCCAGCAGCTTCCTAGCGGGAGCACTTACAGATACGCAGTATTTT
cdr3_aa: CASSFLAGALTDTQYF

j_call: TRBJ2-3
d_call: TRBD2
clone_size: once
v_call: TRBV29-1
cdr3_nt: TGCAGTGTTTCCGTGACTAGCGGATTCACAGATATGCAGTATTTT
cdr3_aa: CSVSVTSGFTDMQYF

j_call: TRBJ2-7
d_call: TRBD1
clone_size: -
v_call: TRBV6-5
cdr3_nt: TGTGCCAGCAGGACGGGACAGGGGTTTTGGGAGCAGTACTTC
cdr3_aa: CASRTGQGFWEQYF

j_call: TRBJ2-1
d_call: -
clone_size: -
v_call: TRBV10-3
cdr3_nt: TGTGCCATCAGTGAACAGCGGTTCTATAATGAGCAGTTCTTC
cdr3_aa: CAISEQRFYNEQFF